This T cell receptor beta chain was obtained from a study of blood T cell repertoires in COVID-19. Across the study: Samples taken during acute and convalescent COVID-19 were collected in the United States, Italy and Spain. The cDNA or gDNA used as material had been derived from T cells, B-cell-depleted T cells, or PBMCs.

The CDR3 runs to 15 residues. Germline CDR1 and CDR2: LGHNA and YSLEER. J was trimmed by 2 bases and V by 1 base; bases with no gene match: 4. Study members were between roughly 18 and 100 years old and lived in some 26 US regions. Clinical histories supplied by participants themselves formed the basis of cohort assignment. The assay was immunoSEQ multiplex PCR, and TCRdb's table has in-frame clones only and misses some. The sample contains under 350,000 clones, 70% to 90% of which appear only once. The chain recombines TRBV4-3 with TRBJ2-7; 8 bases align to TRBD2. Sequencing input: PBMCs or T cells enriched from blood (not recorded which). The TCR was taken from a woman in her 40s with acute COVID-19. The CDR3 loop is CASSQGLAGPYEQYF. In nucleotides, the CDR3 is TGCGCCAGCAGCCAAGGGCTAGCGGGCCCCTACGAGCAGTACTTC.